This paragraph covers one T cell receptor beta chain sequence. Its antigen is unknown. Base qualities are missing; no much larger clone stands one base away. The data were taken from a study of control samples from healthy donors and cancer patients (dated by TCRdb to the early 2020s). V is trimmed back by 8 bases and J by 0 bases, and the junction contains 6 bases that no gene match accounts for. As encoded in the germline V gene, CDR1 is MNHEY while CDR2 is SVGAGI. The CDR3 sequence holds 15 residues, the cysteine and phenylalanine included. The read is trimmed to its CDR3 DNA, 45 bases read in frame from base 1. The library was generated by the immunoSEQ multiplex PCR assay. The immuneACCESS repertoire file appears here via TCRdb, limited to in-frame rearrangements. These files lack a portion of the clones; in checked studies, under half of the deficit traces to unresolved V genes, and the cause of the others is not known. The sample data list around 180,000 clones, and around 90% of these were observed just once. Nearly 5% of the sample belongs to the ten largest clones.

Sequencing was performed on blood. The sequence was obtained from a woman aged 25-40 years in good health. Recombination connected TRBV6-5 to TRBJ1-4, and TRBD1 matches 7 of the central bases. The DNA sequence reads TGTGCCAGCCTTGGGACAGCTGCAACTAATGAAAAACTGTTTTTT. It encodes CASLGTAATNEKLFF.